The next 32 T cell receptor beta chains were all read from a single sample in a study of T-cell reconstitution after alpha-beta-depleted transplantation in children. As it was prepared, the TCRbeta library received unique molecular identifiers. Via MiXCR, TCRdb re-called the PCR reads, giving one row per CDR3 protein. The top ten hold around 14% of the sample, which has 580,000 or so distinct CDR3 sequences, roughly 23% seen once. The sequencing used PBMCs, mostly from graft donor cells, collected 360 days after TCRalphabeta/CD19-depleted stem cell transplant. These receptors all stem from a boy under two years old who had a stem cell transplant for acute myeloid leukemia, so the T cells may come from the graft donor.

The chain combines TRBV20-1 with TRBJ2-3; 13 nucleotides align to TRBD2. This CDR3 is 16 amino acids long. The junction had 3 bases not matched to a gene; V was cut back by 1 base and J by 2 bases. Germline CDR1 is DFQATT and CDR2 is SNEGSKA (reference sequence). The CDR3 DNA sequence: TGCAGTGCTAGAGGGACTAGCGGGGGCCTCACAGATACGCAGTATTTT. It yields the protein CSARGTSGGLTDTQYF.

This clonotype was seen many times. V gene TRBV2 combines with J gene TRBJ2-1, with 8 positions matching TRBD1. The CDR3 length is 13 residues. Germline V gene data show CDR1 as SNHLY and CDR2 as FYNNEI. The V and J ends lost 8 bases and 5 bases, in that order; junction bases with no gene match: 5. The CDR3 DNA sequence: TGTGCCAGCTCGGGGGACAGGAACAATGAGCAGTTCTTC. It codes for CASSGDRNNEQFF.

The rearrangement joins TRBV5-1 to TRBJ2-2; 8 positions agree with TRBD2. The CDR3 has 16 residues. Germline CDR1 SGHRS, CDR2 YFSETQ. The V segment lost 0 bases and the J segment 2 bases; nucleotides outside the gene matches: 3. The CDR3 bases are TGCGCCAGCAGCTTGGCGACTAGCGTTAACACCGGGGAGCTGTTTTTT. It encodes CASSLATSVNTGELFF.

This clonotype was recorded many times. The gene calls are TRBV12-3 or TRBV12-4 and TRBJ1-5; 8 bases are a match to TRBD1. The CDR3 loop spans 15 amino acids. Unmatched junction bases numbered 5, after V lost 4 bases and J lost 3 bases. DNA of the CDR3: TGTGCCAGCAGTTCGAGGACAGGGAACAATCAGCCCCAGCATTTT. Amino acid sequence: CASSSRTGNNQPQHF.

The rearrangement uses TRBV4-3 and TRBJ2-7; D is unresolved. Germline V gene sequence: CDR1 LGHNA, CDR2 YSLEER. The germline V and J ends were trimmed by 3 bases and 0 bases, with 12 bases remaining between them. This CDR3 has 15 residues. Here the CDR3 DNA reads TGCGCCAGCAGCCAGAAACGGTCGAGCTCCTACGAGCAGTACTTC. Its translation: CASSQKRSSSYEQYF.

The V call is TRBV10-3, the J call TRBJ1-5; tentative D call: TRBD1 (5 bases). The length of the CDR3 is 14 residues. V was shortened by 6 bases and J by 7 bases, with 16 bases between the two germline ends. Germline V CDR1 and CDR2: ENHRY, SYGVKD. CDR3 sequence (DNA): TGTGCCATCAGGGATTCCAGGGAAAACCAGCCCCAGCATTTT. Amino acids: CAIRDSRENQPQHF.

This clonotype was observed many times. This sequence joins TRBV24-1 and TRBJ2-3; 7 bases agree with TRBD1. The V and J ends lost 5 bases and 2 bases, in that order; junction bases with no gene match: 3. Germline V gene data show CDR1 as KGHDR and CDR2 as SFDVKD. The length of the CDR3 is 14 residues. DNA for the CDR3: TGTGCCACCAGTGTAGGGACAGCCACAGATACGCAGTATTTT. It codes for CATSVGTATDTQYF.

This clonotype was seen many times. The CDR3 DNA is TGTGCCAGCAGCATTACCGGGACAGCCCTCTACGAGCAGTACTTC. This gives the protein CASSITGTALYEQYF. J is TRBJ2-7 and V is TRBV11-1; 7 nucleotides agree with TRBD1. The CDR3 sequence is 15 residues long. V lost 5 bases, J lost 3 bases, and 10 bases stayed unmatched. The germline gives CDR1 SGHAT, CDR2 FQDESV (reference sequence).

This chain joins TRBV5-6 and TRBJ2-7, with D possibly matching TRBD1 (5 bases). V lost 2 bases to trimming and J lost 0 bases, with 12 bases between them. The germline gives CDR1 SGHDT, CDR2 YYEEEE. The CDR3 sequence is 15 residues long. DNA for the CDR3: TGTGCCAGCAGCTTTGGACATCTGAGCTCCTACGAGCAGTACGTC. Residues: CASSFGHLSSYEQYV.

CDR3 protein: CASSQESGRANTGELFF. The CDR3 nucleotides are TGCGCCAGCAGCCAAGAGAGCGGCAGGGCGAACACCGGGGAGCTGTTTTTT. The chain combines TRBV4-3 with TRBJ2-2, with D perhaps given as TRBD1 or TRBD2 (5 bases each). The germline V and J ends were trimmed by 0 bases and 0 bases, with 11 bases remaining between them. The V gene's germline CDR1 is LGHNA and CDR2 YSLEER. The CDR3 is made up of 17 amino acids.

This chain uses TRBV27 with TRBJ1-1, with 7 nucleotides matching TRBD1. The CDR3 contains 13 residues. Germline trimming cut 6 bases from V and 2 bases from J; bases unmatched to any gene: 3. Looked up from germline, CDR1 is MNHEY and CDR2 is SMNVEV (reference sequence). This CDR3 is CASRQGFNTEAFF. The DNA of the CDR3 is TGTGCCAGCAGACAGGGGTTCAACACTGAAGCTTTCTTT.

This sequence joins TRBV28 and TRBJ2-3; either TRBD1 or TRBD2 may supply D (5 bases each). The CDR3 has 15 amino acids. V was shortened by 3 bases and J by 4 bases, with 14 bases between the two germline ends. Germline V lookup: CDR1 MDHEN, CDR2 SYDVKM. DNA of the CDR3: TGTGCCAGCAGTTTGCTTGGGGGATCAGCAGATACGCAGTATTTT. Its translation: CASSLLGGSADTQYF.

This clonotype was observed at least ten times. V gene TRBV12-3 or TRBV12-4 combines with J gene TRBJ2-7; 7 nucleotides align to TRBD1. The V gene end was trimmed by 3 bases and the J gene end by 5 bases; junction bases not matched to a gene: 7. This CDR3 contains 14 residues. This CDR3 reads CASSFGRQGDEQYF. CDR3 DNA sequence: TGTGCCAGCAGTTTCGGTCGACAGGGCGACGAGCAGTACTTC.

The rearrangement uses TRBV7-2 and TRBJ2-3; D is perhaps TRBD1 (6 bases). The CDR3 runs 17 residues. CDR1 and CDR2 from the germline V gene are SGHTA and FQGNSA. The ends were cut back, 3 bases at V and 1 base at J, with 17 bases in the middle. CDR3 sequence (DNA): TGTGCCAGCAGCTTCAGCCTCCAGGGGAGCGGCACAGATACGCAGTATTTT. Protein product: CASSFSLQGSGTDTQYF.

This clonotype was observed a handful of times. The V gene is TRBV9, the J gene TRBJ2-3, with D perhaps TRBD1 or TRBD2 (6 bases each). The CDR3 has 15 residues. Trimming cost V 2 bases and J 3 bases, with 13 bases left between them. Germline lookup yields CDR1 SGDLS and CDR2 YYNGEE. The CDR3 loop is CASSVSGARTDTQYF. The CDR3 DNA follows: TGTGCCAGCAGCGTCTCGGGGGCGCGGACAGATACGCAGTATTTT.

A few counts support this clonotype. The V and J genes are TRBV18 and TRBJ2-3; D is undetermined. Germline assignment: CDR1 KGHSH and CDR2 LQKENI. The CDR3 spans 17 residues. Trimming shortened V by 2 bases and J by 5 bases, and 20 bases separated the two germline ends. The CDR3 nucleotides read TGTGCCAGCTCACCAACCCGACACCAACACGTTGGAGATACGCAGTATTTT. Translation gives CASSPTRHQHVGDTQYF. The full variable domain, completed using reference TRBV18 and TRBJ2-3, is NAGVMQNPRHLVRRRGQEARLRCSPMKGHSHVYWYRQLPEEGLKFMVYLQKENIIDESGMPKERFSAEFPKEGPSILRIQQVVRGDSAAYFCASSPTRHQHVGDTQYFGPGTRLTVL.

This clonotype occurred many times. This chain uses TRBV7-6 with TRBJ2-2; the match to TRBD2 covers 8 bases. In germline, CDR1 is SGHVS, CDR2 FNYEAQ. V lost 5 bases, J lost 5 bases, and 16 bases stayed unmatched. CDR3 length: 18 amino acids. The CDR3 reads CASSLSISGAKFTGELFF. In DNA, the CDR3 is TGTGCCAGCAGCCTATCGATTAGCGGGGCCAAATTTACCGGGGAGCTGTTTTTT.

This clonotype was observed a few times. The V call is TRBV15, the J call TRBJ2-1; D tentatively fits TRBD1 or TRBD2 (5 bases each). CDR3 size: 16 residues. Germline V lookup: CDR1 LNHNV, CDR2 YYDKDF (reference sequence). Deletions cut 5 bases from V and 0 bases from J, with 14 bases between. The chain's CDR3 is CATSEFWGSSYNEQFF. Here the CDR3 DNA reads TGTGCCACCAGCGAGTTCTGGGGGAGCTCCTACAATGAGCAGTTCTTC.

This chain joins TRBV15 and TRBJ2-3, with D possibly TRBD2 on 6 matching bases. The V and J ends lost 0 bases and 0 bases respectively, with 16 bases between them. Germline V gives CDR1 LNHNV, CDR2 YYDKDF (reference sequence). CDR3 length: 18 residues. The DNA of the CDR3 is TGTGCCACCAGCAGAGATGAGTGGCTAGCGACTAGCACAGATACGCAGTATTTT. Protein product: CATSRDEWLATSTDTQYF.

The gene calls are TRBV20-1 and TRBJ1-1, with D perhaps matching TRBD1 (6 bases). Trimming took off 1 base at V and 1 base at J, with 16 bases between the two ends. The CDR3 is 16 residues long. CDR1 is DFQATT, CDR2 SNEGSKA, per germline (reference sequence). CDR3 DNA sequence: TGCAGTGCTAGAGGGATAGTCGGGGGACAGAACACTGAAGCTTTCTTT. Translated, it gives CSARGIVGGQNTEAFF.

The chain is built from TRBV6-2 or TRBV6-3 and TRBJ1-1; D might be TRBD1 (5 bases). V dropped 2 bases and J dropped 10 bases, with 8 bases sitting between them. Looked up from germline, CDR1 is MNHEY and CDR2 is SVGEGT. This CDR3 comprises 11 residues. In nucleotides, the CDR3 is TGTGCCAGCAGTTACCTGGGGCTAGCTTTCTTT. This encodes CASSYLGLAFF.

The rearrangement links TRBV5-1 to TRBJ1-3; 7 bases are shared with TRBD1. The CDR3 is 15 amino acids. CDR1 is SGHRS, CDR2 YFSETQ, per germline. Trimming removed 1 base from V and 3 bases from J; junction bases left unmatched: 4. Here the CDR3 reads CASSLTGVVGNTIYF. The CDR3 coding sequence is TGCGCCAGCAGCTTGACAGGGGTGGTTGGAAACACCATATATTTT.

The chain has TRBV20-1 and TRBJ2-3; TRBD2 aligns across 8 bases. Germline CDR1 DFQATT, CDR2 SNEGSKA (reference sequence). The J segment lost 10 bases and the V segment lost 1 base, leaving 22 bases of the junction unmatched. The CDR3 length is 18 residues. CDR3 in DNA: TGCAGTGCTAGAGGCCTCGCACCCAGCGGGGGCCTTGATCATGCGCAGTATTTT. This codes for CSARGLAPSGGLDHAQYF.

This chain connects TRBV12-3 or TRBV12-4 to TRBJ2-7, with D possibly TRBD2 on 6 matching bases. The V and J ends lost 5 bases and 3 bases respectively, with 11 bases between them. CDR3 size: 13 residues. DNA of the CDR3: TGTGCCAGCAGTCCGGGACTCATCTACGAGCAGTACGTC. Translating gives CASSPGLIYEQYV.

The CDR3 spells CASSYGGLAGREQFF. In nucleotides, the CDR3 is TGTGCCAGCAGTTACGGAGGACTAGCGGGACGAGAGCAGTTCTTC. The chain couples TRBV6-5 to TRBJ2-1, with 12 bases that match TRBD2. J lost 10 bases, V lost 2 bases, and 6 bases had no gene match. CDR3 size: 15 residues. The germline gives CDR1 MNHEY, CDR2 SVGAGI.

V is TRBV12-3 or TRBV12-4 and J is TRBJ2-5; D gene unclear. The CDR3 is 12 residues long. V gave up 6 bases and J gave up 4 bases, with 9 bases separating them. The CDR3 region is CASSSDGETQYF. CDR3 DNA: TGTGCCAGCAGCTCCGACGGAGAGACCCAGTACTTC.

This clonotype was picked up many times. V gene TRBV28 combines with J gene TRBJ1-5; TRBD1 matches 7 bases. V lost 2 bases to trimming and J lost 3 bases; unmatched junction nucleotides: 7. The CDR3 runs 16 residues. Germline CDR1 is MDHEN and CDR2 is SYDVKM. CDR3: CASSLVDRIINQPQHF. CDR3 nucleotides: TGTGCCAGCAGTTTAGTGGACAGGATTATCAATCAGCCCCAGCATTTT.

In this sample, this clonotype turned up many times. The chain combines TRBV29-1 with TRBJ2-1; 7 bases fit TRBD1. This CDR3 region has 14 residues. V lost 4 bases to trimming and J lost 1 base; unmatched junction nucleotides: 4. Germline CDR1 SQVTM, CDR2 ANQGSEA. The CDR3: CSVGNRGSYNEQFF. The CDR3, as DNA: TGCAGCGTTGGAAACAGGGGATCCTACAATGAGCAGTTCTTC.

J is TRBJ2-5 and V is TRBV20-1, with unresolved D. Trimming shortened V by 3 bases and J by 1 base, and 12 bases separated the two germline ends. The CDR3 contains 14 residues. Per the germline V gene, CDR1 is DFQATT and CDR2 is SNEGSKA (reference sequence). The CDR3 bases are TGCAGTGCTAGTCCGGGCCCGTCCCAAGAGACCCAGTACTTC. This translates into CSASPGPSQETQYF.

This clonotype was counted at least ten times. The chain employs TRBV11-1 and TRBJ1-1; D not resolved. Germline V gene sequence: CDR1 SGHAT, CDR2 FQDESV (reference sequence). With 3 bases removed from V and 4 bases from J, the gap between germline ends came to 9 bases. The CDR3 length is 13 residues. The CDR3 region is CASSLRTATEAFF. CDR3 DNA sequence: TGTGCCAGCAGCTTGCGGACGGCCACTGAAGCTTTCTTT.

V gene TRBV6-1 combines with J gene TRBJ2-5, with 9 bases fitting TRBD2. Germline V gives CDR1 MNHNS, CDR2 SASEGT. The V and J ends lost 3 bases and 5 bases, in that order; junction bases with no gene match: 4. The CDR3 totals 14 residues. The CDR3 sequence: CASSDSGGGETQYF. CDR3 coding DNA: TGTGCCAGCAGTGATAGCGGGGGAGGGGAGACCCAGTACTTC.

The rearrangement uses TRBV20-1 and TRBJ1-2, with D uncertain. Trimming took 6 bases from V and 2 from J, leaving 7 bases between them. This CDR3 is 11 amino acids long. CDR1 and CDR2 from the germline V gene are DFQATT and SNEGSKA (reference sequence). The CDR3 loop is CSAAVNYGYTF. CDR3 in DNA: TGCAGTGCCGCAGTCAACTATGGCTACACCTTC.